Below are 25 T cell receptor beta chains sequenced from a single sample in a study of blood T cell repertoires in COVID-19. Generated by immunoSEQ multiplex PCR, the TCRdb table keeps only in-frame clones and is missing some. The sample records approximately 180,000 clones, roughly 91% being singletons. Sequencing was done on a sample of peripheral blood. All receptors come from a human donor in a cohort sampled during active COVID-19.

The chain couples TRBV11-3 to TRBJ2-7, with TRBD1 identical over 7 bases. V gave up 5 bases and J gave up 2 bases; unmatched junction bases: 12. In germline, CDR1 is SGHNT, CDR2 YENEEA. This CDR3 has 16 amino acids. CDR3 bases: TGTGCCAGCAGCCTACACCCGGGACAGAAACCCTACGAGCAGTACTTC. This translates into CASSLHPGQKPYEQYF.

This clone was picked up one time. The V gene is TRBV13, the J gene TRBJ2-3; the match to TRBD2 covers 14 bases. Germline values: CDR1 PRHDT, CDR2 FYEKMQ (reference sequence). V trimming: 5 bases; J trimming: 0 bases; junction bases outside the gene matches: 10. This CDR3 has 19 amino acids. The CDR3 is CASSQRTSGRRSSTDTQYF. The CDR3 DNA sequence: TGTGCCAGCAGCCAAAGGACTAGCGGGAGGAGGTCTAGCACAGATACGCAGTATTTT.

The chain couples TRBV18 to TRBJ1-1; D gene uncertain. Germline CDR1 is KGHSH and CDR2 is LQKENI. V was pared by 1 base and J by 2 bases, with 8 bases between. The CDR3 extends over 14 amino acids. DNA of the CDR3: TGTGCCAGCTCACCACTTCGGGGTAACACTGAAGCTTTCTTT. Translation: CASSPLRGNTEAFF.

This rearrangement joins TRBV5-1 to TRBJ2-7; 10 bases line up with TRBD1. Germline CDR1 SGHRS, CDR2 YFSETQ. The CDR3 is made up of 19 amino acids. V shed 2 bases, J shed 0 bases, and the junction held 14 bases outside the gene matches. The CDR3 nucleotides read TGCGCCAGCAGCTTAACCGGGACAGGGGTTCATAGTGGCTCCTACGAGCAGTACTTC. Translating gives CASSLTGTGVHSGSYEQYF. The variable domain in full, with the rest retrieved from reference TRBV5-1 and TRBJ2-7, is KAGVTQTPRYLIKTRGQQVTLSCSPISGHRSVSWYQQTPGQGLQFLFEYFSETQRNKGNFPGRFSGRQFSNSRSEMNVSTLELGDSALYLCASSLTGTGVHSGSYEQYFGPGTRLTVT.

The V gene is TRBV7-9, the J gene TRBJ2-2, with D perhaps TRBD2 (5 bases). CDR1 is SEHNR and CDR2 is FQNEAQ in the germline V gene (reference sequence). This CDR3 region has 16 residues. V lost 5 bases, J lost 4 bases, and 17 bases lay in between. CDR3 in amino acids: CASSRIAGGSTGELFF. As DNA, the CDR3 is TGTGCCAGCAGCCGGATAGCTGGAGGATCCACCGGGGAGCTGTTTTTT.

The chain has TRBV7-8 and TRBJ2-5; TRBD1 matches 7 bases. The CDR3 contains 13 residues. The J segment lost 3 bases and the V segment lost 8 bases, leaving 6 bases of the junction unmatched. Germline CDR1 SGHVS, CDR2 FQNEAQ. The CDR3 reads CASAWDRKETQYF. The CDR3 DNA is TGTGCCAGCGCTTGGGACAGAAAAGAGACCCAGTACTTC.

A single count supports this clone. CDR3 in amino acids: CASSLQLAGGDTQYF. The CDR3 nucleotides are TGTGCCAGCAGCTTACAACTAGCGGGAGGAGATACGCAGTATTTT. This sequence joins TRBV11-2 and TRBJ2-3, with 12 bases lining up with TRBD2. Unmatched junction bases numbered 2, after V lost 2 bases and J lost 5 bases. The CDR3 contains 15 residues. The germline V gene has CDR1 SGHAT and CDR2 FQNNGV.

V and J are TRBV11-2 and TRBJ2-2, with D possibly matching TRBD2 (6 bases). The CDR3 covers 16 residues. CDR1 and CDR2 (germline): SGHAT, FQNNGV. Trimming stripped 1 base from V and 0 bases from J, with 9 bases between. The CDR3 sequence is CASSLGRGSNTGELFF. In DNA form, the CDR3 reads TGTGCCAGCAGCTTAGGGCGGGGTTCGAACACCGGGGAGCTGTTTTTT.

The J gene is TRBJ2-7, the V gene TRBV19; no firm D call. The CDR3 is 15 residues long. Germline CDR1 is LNHDA and CDR2 is SQIVND (reference sequence). Trimming left V 3 bases short and J 0 bases short, with 12 bases between. The CDR3 DNA follows: TGTGCCAGTAGTATTTCCCCCCTGAGCTCCTACGAGCAGTACTTC. Its protein product is CASSISPLSSYEQYF.

J is TRBJ1-6 and V is TRBV5-1, with TRBD1 matching 7 bases. CDR3 length: 15 residues. Germline values: CDR1 SGHRS, CDR2 YFSETQ. J lost 6 bases, V lost 2 bases, and 5 bases had no gene match. The DNA of the CDR3 is TGCGCCAGCAGCTTAGGGACAGCGATTAATTCACCCCTCCACTTT. Translation gives CASSLGTAINSPLHF.

This clone was counted a few times. This chain joins TRBV9 and TRBJ1-2, with 7 bases identical to TRBD1. This CDR3 has 15 amino acids. The V gene end was trimmed by 3 bases and the J gene end by 4 bases; junction bases not matched to a gene: 9. CDR1 is SGDLS, CDR2 YYNGEE, per germline. The CDR3 nucleotides are TGTGCCAGCAGCGCCGGGACAGCCCCATCCTATGGCTACACCTTC. This encodes CASSAGTAPSYGYTF.

V gene TRBV30 combines with J gene TRBJ1-5; D uncertain. The CDR3 is 14 residues long. V lost 0 bases and J 0 bases, leaving 6 bases between the germline ends. Looked up from germline, CDR1 is GTSNPN and CDR2 is SVGIG (reference sequence). The CDR3, as DNA: TGTGCCTGGAGTGTCTCACATAGCAATCAGCCCCAGCATTTT. This codes for CAWSVSHSNQPQHF.

V is TRBV27 and J is TRBJ2-7, with a possible D match to TRBD1 (6 bases). V lost 3 bases, J lost 1 base, and 10 bases lay in between. Germline loops: CDR1 MNHEY, CDR2 SMNVEV (reference sequence). CDR3 length: 14 amino acids. The CDR3 region is CASSLSGVSYEQYF. For the CDR3, the DNA is TGTGCCAGCAGTTTGTCAGGGGTTTCCTACGAGCAGTACTTC.

This chain links TRBV28 with TRBJ2-6; possibly TRBD2 for D (6 bases). This CDR3 has 16 amino acids. CDR1 is MDHEN, CDR2 SYDVKM, per germline. V lost 8 bases and J lost 2, with 16 bases in between. The CDR3 nucleotides are TGTGCCAGCCGGCGGGGACGTGGACCTGGGGCCAACGTCCTGACTTTC. Amino acid sequence: CASRRGRGPGANVLTF.

The CDR3 is CASSRDPGQGNYGYTF. The CDR3 DNA reads as TGCGCCAGCAGCCGGGACCCGGGACAGGGAAACTATGGCTACACCTTC. V usage is TRBV5-1 and J usage is TRBJ1-2, with 9 bases lining up with TRBD1. Germline-derived CDR1 and CDR2 are SGHRS and YFSETQ. The CDR3 is 16 amino acids. Germline trimming cut 4 bases from V and 2 bases from J; bases unmatched to any gene: 9.

The V gene is TRBV6-1, the J gene TRBJ1-1; D perhaps matches TRBD1 (5 bases). CDR1 is MNHNS, CDR2 SASEGT, per germline. The CDR3 has 14 residues. The ends were cut back, 2 bases at V and 1 base at J, with 8 bases in the middle. This CDR3 is CASSEQGRNTEAFF. The CDR3 DNA follows: TGTGCCAGCAGTGAACAGGGAAGGAACACTGAAGCTTTCTTT.

The rearrangement links TRBV6-2 or TRBV6-3 to TRBJ2-3; TRBD2 matches at 14 bases. Germline trimming cut 5 bases from V and 0 bases from J; bases unmatched to any gene: 7. Germline CDR1 reads MNHEY; CDR2 reads SVGEGT. The CDR3 consists of 18 residues. The CDR3 DNA reads TGTGCCAGCAGTCTCGGGACTAGCGGGAGCCTGAGCACAGATACGCAGTATTTT. This translates into CASSLGTSGSLSTDTQYF.

The table lists this clone with a few counts. This chain links TRBV9 with TRBJ2-1; the match to TRBD2 covers 7 bases. The V gene's germline CDR1 is SGDLS and CDR2 YYNGEE. This CDR3 spans 16 amino acids. V gave up 3 bases and J gave up 5 bases; unmatched junction bases: 11. The CDR3 loop reads CASSATFSGLNNEQFF. The CDR3 DNA reads TGTGCCAGCAGCGCCACCTTTAGCGGGCTCAACAATGAGCAGTTCTTC.

The CDR3 DNA is TGTGCCAGCAGCCAGCCGGGACAGGGCGTTGTTGGCTACACCTTC. Amino acid sequence: CASSQPGQGVVGYTF. The V gene is TRBV5-5, the J gene TRBJ1-2, with 9 bases identical to TRBD1. Germline CDR1 SGHKS, CDR2 YYEKEE (reference sequence). Germline trimming cut 4 bases from V and 7 bases from J; bases unmatched to any gene: 11. The CDR3 consists of 15 residues.

The genes are TRBV6-2 or TRBV6-3 and TRBJ2-5, with TRBD1 identical over 8 bases. The germline CDR1 and CDR2 sequences are MNHEY and SVGEGT. V gave up 2 bases and J gave up 2 bases; unmatched junction bases: 4. This CDR3 has 15 residues. The CDR3 bases are TGTGCCAGCAGTTACCCCCGACAGGGGCAAGAGACCCAGTACTTC. Its translation is CASSYPRQGQETQYF.

The V gene is TRBV6-5, the J gene TRBJ1-2; TRBD1 might be the D (6 bases). With 8 bases removed from V and 1 base from J, the gap between germline ends came to 17 bases. The CDR3 covers 15 residues. Germline loops: CDR1 MNHEY, CDR2 SVGAGI. CDR3 amino acids: CASSMFQGNNYGYTF. The CDR3 coding sequence is TGTGCCAGCTCGATGTTCCAGGGGAATAACTATGGCTACACCTTC.

V usage is TRBV18 and J usage is TRBJ2-7; TRBD1 agrees at 7 bases. V gave up 1 base and J gave up 3 bases; unmatched junction bases: 9. This CDR3 region has 16 residues. Germline assignment: CDR1 KGHSH and CDR2 LQKENI. For the CDR3, the DNA is TGTGCCAGCTCACCACTACCAGGGGGACGATTCTACGAGCAGTACTTC. Residues: CASSPLPGGRFYEQYF.

J is TRBJ2-7 and V is TRBV12-3 or TRBV12-4; unclear D gene. The CDR3 extends over 13 amino acids. V gave up 5 bases and J gave up 2 bases, with 10 bases separating them. The CDR3 here is CASSAIHTYEQYF. The CDR3, as DNA: TGTGCCAGCAGTGCGATCCATACCTACGAGCAGTACTTC.

This rearrangement joins TRBV5-4 to TRBJ2-2; possible D gene TRBD2, 5 bases. CDR1 is SGHNT, CDR2 YYREEE, per germline (reference sequence). This CDR3 region has 15 residues. The V end was cut by 3 bases, the J end by 5 bases, with 14 bases between. The CDR3 bases are TGTGCCAGCAGCTCGGCACCTACTAGTACCGGGGAGCTGTTTTTT. Amino acid sequence: CASSSAPTSTGELFF. Filled out from reference TRBV5-4 and TRBJ2-2, the complete variable domain reads ETGVTQSPTHLIKTRGQQVTLRCSSQSGHNTVSWYQQALGQGPQFIFQYYREEENGRGNFPPRFSGLQFPNYSSELNVNALELDDSALYLCASSSAPTSTGELFFGEGSRLTVL.

The chain uses TRBV30 and TRBJ2-6; 9 bases match TRBD1. The CDR3 runs to 15 residues. Germline V gene sequence: CDR1 GTSNPN, CDR2 SVGIG (reference sequence). J gave up 4 bases and V 3 bases, and 4 bases lay outside the gene matches. CDR3 nucleotides: TGTGCCTGGAGGGGGACAGGGCTGGGGGCCAACGTCCTGACTTTC. It is translated as CAWRGTGLGANVLTF.